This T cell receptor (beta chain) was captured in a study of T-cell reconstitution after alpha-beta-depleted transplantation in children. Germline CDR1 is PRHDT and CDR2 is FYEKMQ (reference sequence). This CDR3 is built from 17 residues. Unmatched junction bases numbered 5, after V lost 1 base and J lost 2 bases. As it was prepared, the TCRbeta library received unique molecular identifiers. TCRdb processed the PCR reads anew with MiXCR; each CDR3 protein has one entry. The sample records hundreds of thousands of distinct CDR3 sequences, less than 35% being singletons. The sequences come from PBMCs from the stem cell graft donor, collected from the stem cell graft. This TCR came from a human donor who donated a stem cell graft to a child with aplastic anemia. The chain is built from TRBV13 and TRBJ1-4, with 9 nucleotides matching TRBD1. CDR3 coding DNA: TGTGCCAGCAGCTTAGAGAGAGGGACAGGGACTAATGAAAAACTGTTTTTT. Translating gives CASSLERGTGTNEKLFF.